The sequence of this T cell receptor (beta chain) was determined in a study of CD8+CD57+ T cells in acquired aplastic anemia. Study details: The study obtained an average of about 3.4 ug of DNA from sorted CD4+ and CD8+ cells.

The template used for profiling TCR beta VDJ and CDR3 was genomic DNA. TCRdb re-called the reads with MiXCR, one entry per CDR3 protein. The table lists roughly 280,000 distinct CDR3 sequences, 56% of them singletons. Patients picked for sequencing had shown CD8+CD57+ cell expansion detected by flow cytometry. Broader study findings: Between patients and controls, around 31 CD8+ CDR3 sequences were found in common.

This clonotype was seen only a few times. The target antigen is unknown. The ends lost 4 bases at V and 5 bases at J; junction bases unmatched: 10. CDR3 length: 16 residues. CDR1 KGHDR and CDR2 SFDVKD come from the germline V gene. The chain joins TRBV24-1 to TRBJ1-5; 7 nucleotides match TRBD1. The sequence came from a human donor with aplastic anemia. Sequenced sample: sorted CD4+, CD8+, or CD8+CD57+ T cells (not recorded which) from PBMCs. In nucleotides, the CDR3 is TGTGCCACCAGTGACCCAACCGGGACAGAAGATCAGCCCCAGCATTTT. Translated, it gives CATSDPTGTEDQPQHF.